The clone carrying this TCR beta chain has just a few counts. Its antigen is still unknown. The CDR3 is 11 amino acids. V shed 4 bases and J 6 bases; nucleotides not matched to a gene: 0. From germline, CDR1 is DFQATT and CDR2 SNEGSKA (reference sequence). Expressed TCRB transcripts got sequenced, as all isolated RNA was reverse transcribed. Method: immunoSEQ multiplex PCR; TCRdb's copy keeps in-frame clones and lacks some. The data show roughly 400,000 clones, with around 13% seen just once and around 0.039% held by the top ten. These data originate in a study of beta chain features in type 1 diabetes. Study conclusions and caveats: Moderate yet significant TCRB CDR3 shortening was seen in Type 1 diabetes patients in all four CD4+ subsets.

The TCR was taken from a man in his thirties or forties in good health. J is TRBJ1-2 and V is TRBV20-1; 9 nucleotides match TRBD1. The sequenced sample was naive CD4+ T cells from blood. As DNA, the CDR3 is TGCAGTGCTAACAGGGGGCATGGCTACACCTTC. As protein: CSANRGHGYTF.